This T cell receptor (beta chain) derives from a study of blood T cell repertoires in COVID-19. Across the whole study: Collection of acute and convalescent COVID-19 samples took place in the United States, Italy and Spain. PBMCs, B-cell-depleted T cells, or T cells provided the cDNA or gDNA that made up the material.

In the authors' workflow: Estimates of nucleated cell counts were drawn from the amplification of reference gene primers. Measured with immunoSEQ multiplex PCR; TCRdb has only the in-frame clones, and not every one. For V, J and clone size, that table is used; D and trimming come from the DNA. The table has about 260,000 clones, 88% seen once. Germline CDR1 MNHEY, CDR2 SVGEGT. Trimming took off 2 bases at V and 0 bases at J, with 11 bases between the two ends. The CDR3 is 17 amino acids. The origin of this receptor is a human donor in a cohort sampled during active COVID-19. Sample: peripheral blood. The chain recombines TRBV6-2 or TRBV6-3 with TRBJ2-6; D unclear. CDR3 in DNA: TGTGCCAGCAGTTACCCAGGAAAAAACTCTGGGGCCAACGTCCTGACTTTC. Translating gives CASSYPGKNSGANVLTF.